This TCR beta chain was obtained from a study of T cell responses to AZD1222 COVID-19 vaccine (dated by TCRdb to 2020 to 2022). About the investigation overall: A total of about 240 trial participants underwent TCR sequencing, of whom 207 received two doses of AZD1222 and roughly 25 received two doses of the MenACWY control vaccine. Enrollment into the trials was organized by age into subgroups of 18-55, 56-69 and 70-plus years, and those subgroups contained approximately 160, 26 and 62 TCR-sequenced participants, respectively.

In regard to this clone: The target of this receptor is not known. Base qualities are missing; no much larger clone stands one base away.

Read against the paper, the sample's time point label means: about 28 days (+/-7) after the second vaccine dose. AZD1222 recipients with second doses at about 4 weeks or about 12 weeks were pooled, because spike-specific TCR depth and breadth did not differ between schedules. Samples from vaccinated people were obtained from the UK trials COV001 and COV002, which included a single-blind randomized controlled phase 2/3 trial of AZD1222 (ChAdOx1 nCoV-19) in healthy adults. For TCRbeta chain sequencing, PBMC samples were collected from trial participants at day 0 and at day 28 after the second dose. Study-level results and caveats: In the small 56-69-year group, the increase in depth fell short of significance, most likely because of low power. Most participants were white British and females outnumbered males, and the authors suggested that clonal diversity may have been underestimated. Spike-specific TCR breadth and depth rose significantly after two AZD1222 doses compared with day 0 and with MenACWY recipients. Vaccine-associated CD4 TCRs spanned the whole spike protein, with dominant responses in regions 160-218 and 743-854. Only five to seven AZD1222 recipients were SARS-CoV-2 seropositive at baseline, limiting conclusions about previously exposed vaccinees. Nearly half of unique spike-specific TCRs reportedly recognized epitopes outside regions mutated in the B.1.351 and B.1.1.7 variants. Because no day 14 peak-response samples were available, repertoires were characterized only after the peak T cell response.

Via the germline V gene, CDR1 is SGHRS and CDR2 YFSETQ. Trimming removed 3 bases from V and 4 bases from J, leaving 14 bases between the germline ends. The CDR3 starts with the cysteine, ends with the phenylalanine, and has 14 residues. Kept here is only the CDR3 DNA, which spans 42 bases and is read in frame from base 1. The CDR3 regions of human TCRbeta chains were analyzed by immunosequencing. Per the authors' processing: TCRs in the repertoires were matched against a reference library of SARS-CoV-2-specific TCRs that had been generated with the MIRA antigen-specificity platform. Breadth was defined as the fraction of unique TCRs that were SARS-CoV-2-associated. Depth was defined as the fraction of total T cells that were SARS-CoV-2-associated. Using the MIRA data, each spike-specific TCR was mapped to the spike region that the TCR reacts to and placed in a CD4 or CD8 class. Log10-transformed breadth and depth values were compared by one-way ANOVA with Sidak's multiple comparisons tests. TCRdb took over this immuneACCESS table, retaining in-frame rearrangements with V and J assigned. Such tables are incomplete; in checked studies, under half of the missing clones stem from an unresolved V gene, and the remainder is unexplained. The DNA was the basis for D and trimming; V, J and clone size are from that table. A total of roughly 140,000 clones appear in this sample, approximately 92% of them only once. Around 2.9% of the sample rests with the top ten.

The V and J segments used are TRBV5-1 and TRBJ2-7; TRBD1 is perhaps the D gene, given 6 matching bases. The starting material was peripheral blood, obtained 28 days after the second AZD1222 dose. The sequence derives from an adult who received the AZD1222 COVID-19 vaccine. This receptor has the CDR3 CASSSGQGQYEQYF. The nucleotides are TGCGCCAGCAGCTCCGGGCAGGGGCAATACGAGCAGTACTTC.